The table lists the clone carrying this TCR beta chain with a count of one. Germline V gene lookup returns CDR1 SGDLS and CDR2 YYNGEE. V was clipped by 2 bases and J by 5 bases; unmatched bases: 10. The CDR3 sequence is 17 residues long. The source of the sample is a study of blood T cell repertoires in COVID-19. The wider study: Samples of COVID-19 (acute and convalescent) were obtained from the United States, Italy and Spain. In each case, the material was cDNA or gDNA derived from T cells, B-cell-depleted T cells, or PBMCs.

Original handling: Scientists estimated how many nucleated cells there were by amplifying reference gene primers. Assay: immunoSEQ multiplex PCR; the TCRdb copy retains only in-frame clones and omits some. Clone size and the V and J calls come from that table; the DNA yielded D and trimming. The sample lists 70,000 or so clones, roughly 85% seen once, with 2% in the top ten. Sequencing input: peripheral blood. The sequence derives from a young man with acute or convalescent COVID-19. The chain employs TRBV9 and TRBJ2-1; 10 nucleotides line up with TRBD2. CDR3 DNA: TGTGCCAGCAGCGTCACCTTCTCGAGCGGGGGGGACAATGAGCAGTTCTTC. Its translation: CASSVTFSSGGDNEQFF.